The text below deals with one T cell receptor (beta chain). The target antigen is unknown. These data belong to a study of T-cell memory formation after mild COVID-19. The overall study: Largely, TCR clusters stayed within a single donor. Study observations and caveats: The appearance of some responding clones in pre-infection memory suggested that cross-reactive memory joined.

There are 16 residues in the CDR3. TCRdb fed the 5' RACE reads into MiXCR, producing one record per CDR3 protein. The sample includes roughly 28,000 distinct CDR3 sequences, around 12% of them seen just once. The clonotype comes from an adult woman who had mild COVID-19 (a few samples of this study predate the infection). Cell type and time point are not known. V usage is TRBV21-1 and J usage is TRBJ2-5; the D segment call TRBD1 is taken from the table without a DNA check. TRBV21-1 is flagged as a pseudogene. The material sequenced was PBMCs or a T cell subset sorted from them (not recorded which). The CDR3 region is CASSIVTRGCGETQYF. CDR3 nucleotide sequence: TGTGCCAGCAGCATAGTCACCAGGGGTTGTGGGGAGACCCAGTACTTC.